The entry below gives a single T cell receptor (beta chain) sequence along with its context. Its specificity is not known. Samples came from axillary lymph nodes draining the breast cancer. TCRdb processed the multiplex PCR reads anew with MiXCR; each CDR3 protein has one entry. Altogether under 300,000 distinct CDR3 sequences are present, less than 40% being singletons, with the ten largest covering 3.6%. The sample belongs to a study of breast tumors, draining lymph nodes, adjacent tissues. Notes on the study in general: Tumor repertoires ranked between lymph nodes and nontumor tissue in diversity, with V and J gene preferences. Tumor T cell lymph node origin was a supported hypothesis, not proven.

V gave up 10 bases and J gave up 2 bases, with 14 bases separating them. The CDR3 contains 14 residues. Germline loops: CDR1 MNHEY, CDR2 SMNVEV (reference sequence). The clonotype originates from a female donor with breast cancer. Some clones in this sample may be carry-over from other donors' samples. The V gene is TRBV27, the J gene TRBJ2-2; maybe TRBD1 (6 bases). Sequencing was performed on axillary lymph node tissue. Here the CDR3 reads CATRSGTNTGELFF. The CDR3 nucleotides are TGTGCCACCCGGAGTGGGACAAACACCGGGGAGCTGTTTTTT.